These 21 T cell receptor beta chains came from one sample sequenced in a study of CD8 T cells in Susac syndrome. Reverse transcription used roughly 0.45 to 1 ug RNA and random hexamers. TCRdb ran MiXCR on the immunoSEQ multiplex PCR reads and lists one entry per CDR3 protein. This sample carries 50,000 to 55,000 distinct CDR3 sequences, just under 95% of them seen once, and the ten largest clones take 0.75%. The material sequenced was CD8+ T cells from PBMCs. Every receptor here comes from a human donor with Susac syndrome.

V usage is TRBV29-1 and J usage is TRBJ1-1, with TRBD1 identical over 7 bases. Germline lookup yields CDR1 SQVTM and CDR2 ANQGSEA. The CDR3 contains 13 residues. Losses at the gene ends were 7 bases for V and 3 bases for J; bases not matched to a gene: 8. CDR3 residues: CSAGERGHTEAFF. The CDR3 coding sequence is TGCAGCGCTGGGGAGAGGGGGCACACTGAAGCTTTCTTT.

The chain links TRBV30 to TRBJ1-6; D is ambiguous. The CDR3 runs to 13 residues. Trimming removed 0 bases from V and 4 bases from J, with 4 bases in between. The germline gives CDR1 GTSNPN, CDR2 SVGIG (reference sequence). The CDR3 DNA reads TGTGCCTGGAGTGTTAGGTATAATTCACCCCTCCACTTT. The encoded protein is CAWSVRYNSPLHF. The full variable domain, in which reference TRBV30 and TRBJ1-6 provide the parts outside the CDR3, is SQTIHQWPATLVQPVGSPLSLECTVEGTSNPNLYWYRQAAGRGLQLLFYSVGIGQISSEVPQNLSASRPQDRQFILSSKKLLLSDSGFYLCAWSVRYNSPLHFGNGTRLTVT.

This sequence joins TRBV29-1 and TRBJ2-7; 9 nucleotides match TRBD1. From germline, CDR1 is SQVTM and CDR2 ANQGSEA. The CDR3 has 16 residues. The V segment lost 0 bases and the J segment 0 bases; nucleotides outside the gene matches: 6. CDR3 bases: TGCAGCGTTGAAGAAACAGGGGGCACCAGCTCCTACGAGCAGTACTTC. It specifies CSVEETGGTSSYEQYF.

V and J are TRBV10-3 and TRBJ2-3, with TRBD2 identical over 9 bases. J was trimmed by 2 bases and V by 11 bases; bases with no gene match: 8. Germline V gives CDR1 ENHRY, CDR2 SYGVKD. The CDR3 runs 14 residues. The chain's CDR3 is CALGAGGFTDTQYF. CDR3 coding DNA: TGTGCCCTCGGAGCGGGGGGATTCACAGATACGCAGTATTTT.

The chain recombines TRBV12-5 with TRBJ2-7; 10 nucleotides agree with TRBD1. CDR1 is LGHNT and CDR2 is FRNRAP in the germline V gene. The junction had 10 bases not matched to a gene; V was cut back by 4 bases and J by 4 bases. The CDR3 runs to 16 residues. The CDR3 DNA sequence: TGTGCTAGTGGTTCCCCTGGACAGGGGGTTTTGTACGAGCAGTACTTC. This translates into CASGSPGQGVLYEQYF.

This clonotype has only one observation. V and J are TRBV5-1 and TRBJ2-3; D gene unclear. CDR3 size: 13 residues. Looked up from germline, CDR1 is SGHRS and CDR2 is YFSETQ. The V and J ends lost 4 bases and 4 bases respectively, with 10 bases between them. The CDR3 reads CASSEVIPDTQYF. The CDR3 region has the DNA TGCGCCAGCAGCGAAGTAATTCCAGATACGCAGTATTTT. Variable domain in full (rest from reference TRBV5-1 and TRBJ2-3): KAGVTQTPRYLIKTRGQQVTLSCSPISGHRSVSWYQQTPGQGLQFLFEYFSETQRNKGNFPGRFSGRQFSNSRSEMNVSTLELGDSALYLCASSEVIPDTQYFGPGTRLTVL.

The chain couples TRBV18 to TRBJ1-2; D is ambiguous. V was trimmed by 0 bases and J by 10 bases, leaving 18 bases between them. The CDR3 runs to 15 residues. Germline V gene sequence: CDR1 KGHSH, CDR2 LQKENI. The CDR3 protein is CASSPPGALRVDYTF. In nucleotides, the CDR3 is TGTGCCAGCTCACCACCCGGCGCGCTCCGGGTTGACTACACCTTC. The full variable domain, rest sourced from reference TRBV18 and TRBJ1-2, is NAGVMQNPRHLVRRRGQEARLRCSPMKGHSHVYWYRQLPEEGLKFMVYLQKENIIDESGMPKERFSAEFPKEGPSILRIQQVVRGDSAAYFCASSPPGALRVDYTFGSGTRLTVV.

This chain connects TRBV9 to TRBJ2-1; 13 bases are shared with TRBD2. With 2 bases clipped from V and 6 bases from J, the junction kept 11 bases outside the gene matches. The CDR3 covers 18 residues. Germline assignment: CDR1 SGDLS and CDR2 YYNGEE. CDR3 sequence reads: CASSVRLAGGPALNEQFF. The CDR3 DNA follows: TGTGCCAGCAGCGTTCGACTAGCGGGGGGCCCGGCCCTCAATGAGCAGTTCTTC.

V usage is TRBV6-1 and J usage is TRBJ2-3, with D tentatively TRBD1 (6 bases). Trimming left V 10 bases short and J 2 bases short, with 28 bases between. The CDR3 sequence is 18 residues long. Germline loops: CDR1 MNHNS, CDR2 SASEGT. In DNA form, the CDR3 reads TGTGCCAACTCAAAACGGACAGTTGGATTAAGGTCCACAGATACGCAGTATTTT. The encoded protein is CANSKRTVGLRSTDTQYF.

The chain links TRBV29-1 to TRBJ1-3; TRBD1 is a possible D gene (5 bases). CDR3 length: 13 amino acids. V shed 5 bases and J shed 2 bases, with 10 bases lying between them. Germline V gene lookup returns CDR1 SQVTM and CDR2 ANQGSEA. The CDR3 DNA is TGCAGCGTTACAGGTGGGGCTGGAAACACCATATATTTT. It codes for CSVTGGAGNTIYF.

This clonotype was detected only once. V is TRBV30 and J is TRBJ1-6; a possible D gene is TRBD1 (6 bases). The V and J ends lost 5 bases and 7 bases respectively, with 15 bases between them. This CDR3 is built from 14 residues. Germline values: CDR1 GTSNPN, CDR2 SVGIG (reference sequence). The CDR3 bases are TGTGCCTGGCTCACTCAGGGGTGGAATTCACCCCTCCACTTT. This codes for CAWLTQGWNSPLHF. Combining the CDR3 with reference TRBV30 and TRBJ1-6 gives the whole variable domain SQTIHQWPATLVQPVGSPLSLECTVEGTSNPNLYWYRQAAGRGLQLLFYSVGIGQISSEVPQNLSASRPQDRQFILSSKKLLLSDSGFYLCAWLTQGWNSPLHFGNGTRLTVT.

The rearrangement links TRBV20-1 to TRBJ2-7, with D possibly called TRBD1 or TRBD2 (6 bases each). CDR3 length equals 13 residues. CDR1 and CDR2 from the germline V gene are DFQATT and SNEGSKA (reference sequence). V dropped 6 bases and J dropped 4 bases, with 16 bases sitting between them. CDR3 sequence (DNA): TGCAGTGCCCGCGGGACAAGGCTTTACGAGCAGTACTTC. Translating it yields CSARGTRLYEQYF.

This CDR3 is CASSEGTGHTGELFF. The DNA of the CDR3 is TGTGCCAGCAGTGAAGGGACAGGGCACACCGGGGAGCTGTTTTTT. V is TRBV2 and J is TRBJ2-2, with TRBD1 identical over 8 bases. There are 15 residues in the CDR3. CDR1 is SNHLY, CDR2 FYNNEI, per germline. V was pared by 1 base and J by 3 bases, with 1 base of the junction left unmatched. The full variable domain, its missing parts supplied by reference TRBV2 and TRBJ2-2, is EPEVTQTPSHQVTQMGQEVILRCVPISNHLYFYWYRQILGQKVEFLVSFYNNEISEKSEIFDDQFSVERPDGSNFTLKIRSTKLEDSAMYFCASSEGTGHTGELFFGEGSRLTVL.

The chain has TRBV9 and TRBJ2-3; a possible D gene is TRBD2 (6 bases). This CDR3 region has 14 residues. The germline CDR1 and CDR2 sequences are SGDLS and YYNGEE. Trimming left V 7 bases short and J 3 bases short, with 15 bases between. Here the CDR3 DNA reads TGTGCCAGCGATGGGACCGGGGGAACAGATACGCAGTATTTT. Amino acid sequence: CASDGTGGTDTQYF. Using reference TRBV9 and TRBJ2-3 for the parts outside the CDR3, the full variable domain is DSGVTQTPKHLITATGQRVTLRCSPRSGDLSVYWYQQSLDQGLQFLIQYYNGEERAKGNILERFSAQQFPDLHSELNLSSLELGDSALYFCASDGTGGTDTQYFGPGTRLTVL.

This sequence joins TRBV11-2 and TRBJ2-2; D not certain. V was cut by 2 bases and J by 0 bases, with 7 bases left in between. Germline CDR1 and CDR2: SGHAT and FQNNGV. The CDR3 sequence is 15 residues long. CDR3 residues: CASSLLGTNTGELFF. As DNA, the CDR3 is TGTGCCAGCAGCTTACTCGGTACGAACACCGGGGAGCTGTTTTTT.

The V gene is TRBV7-9, the J gene TRBJ1-5; D may be TRBD1 (5 bases). This CDR3 has 15 amino acids. CDR1 SEHNR and CDR2 FQNEAQ come from the germline V gene (reference sequence). V was pared by 5 bases and J by 2 bases, with 13 bases between. CDR3 DNA: TGTGCCAGCAGCCCAACGGGGACGGGCAATCAGCCCCAGCATTTT. It is translated as CASSPTGTGNQPQHF. Drawing the rest from reference TRBV7-9 and TRBJ1-5, the complete variable domain is DTGVSQNPRHKITKRGQNVTFRCDPISEHNRLYWYRQTLGQGPEFLTYFQNEAQLEKSRLLSDRFSAERPKGSFSTLEIQRTEQGDSAMYLCASSPTGTGNQPQHFGDGTRLSIL.

The rearrangement uses TRBV20-1 and TRBJ2-7; 8 nucleotides align to TRBD2. CDR1 is DFQATT, CDR2 SNEGSKA, per germline (reference sequence). CDR3 length: 14 residues. V lost 7 bases and J lost 2; bases outside the gene matches: 10. CDR3 sequence reads: CSVRGGGLPYEQYF. The CDR3 nucleotides are TGCAGTGTCAGGGGCGGGGGGCTACCCTACGAGCAGTACTTC.

J is TRBJ2-1 and V is TRBV5-1; D remains ambiguous. There are 14 residues in the CDR3. Germline CDR1 reads SGHRS; CDR2 reads YFSETQ. Trimming stripped 0 bases from V and 8 bases from J, with 12 bases between. The CDR3 spells CASSLVPPGDEQFF. The CDR3 DNA sequence: TGCGCCAGCAGCTTGGTTCCCCCGGGCGATGAGCAGTTCTTC.

A single count supports this clonotype. The chain couples TRBV20-1 to TRBJ2-4; 10 positions agree with TRBD1. J was trimmed by 4 bases and V by 6 bases; bases with no gene match: 3. This CDR3 is 13 amino acids long. Per germline, CDR1 DFQATT and CDR2 SNEGSKA (reference sequence). The CDR3 nucleotides read TGCAGTGCCCAGGGACAGGGGAAAAACATTCAGTACTTC. Encoded protein: CSAQGQGKNIQYF.

CDR3 coding DNA: TGCAGCGTTGCCGGGTTAGGGGAGTGGGACTACACCTTC. Translation gives CSVAGLGEWDYTF. This chain uses TRBV29-1 with TRBJ1-2; D may be TRBD1 (5 bases). The V gene's germline CDR1 is SQVTM and CDR2 ANQGSEA. There are 13 residues in the CDR3. V was cut by 4 bases and J by 10 bases, with 19 bases left in between.

This chain uses TRBV5-4 with TRBJ2-5; 10 nucleotides align to TRBD2. This CDR3 spans 15 amino acids. Trimming at V came to 7 bases and at J to 1 base, leaving 7 bases not matched to a gene. The germline CDR1 and CDR2 sequences are SGHNT and YYREEE (reference sequence). CDR3 in amino acids: CASQTSGPFQETQYF. In DNA, the CDR3 is TGTGCCAGCCAGACTAGCGGGCCATTCCAAGAGACCCAGTACTTC.